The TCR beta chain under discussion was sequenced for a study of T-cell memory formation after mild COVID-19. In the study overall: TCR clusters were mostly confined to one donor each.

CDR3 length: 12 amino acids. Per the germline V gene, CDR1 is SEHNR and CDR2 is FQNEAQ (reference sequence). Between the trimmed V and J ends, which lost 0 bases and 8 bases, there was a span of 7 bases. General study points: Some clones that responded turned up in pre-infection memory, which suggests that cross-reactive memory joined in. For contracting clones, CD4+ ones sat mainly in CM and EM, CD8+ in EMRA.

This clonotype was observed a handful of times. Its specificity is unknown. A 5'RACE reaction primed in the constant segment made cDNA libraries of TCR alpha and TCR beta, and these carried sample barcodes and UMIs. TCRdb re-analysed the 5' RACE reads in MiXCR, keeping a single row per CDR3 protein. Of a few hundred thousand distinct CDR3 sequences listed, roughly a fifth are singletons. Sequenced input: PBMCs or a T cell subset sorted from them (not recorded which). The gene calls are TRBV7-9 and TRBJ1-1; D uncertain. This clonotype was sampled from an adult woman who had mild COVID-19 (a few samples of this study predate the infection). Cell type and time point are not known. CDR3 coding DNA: TGTGCCAGCAGCTTAGCGCGGGGAGAAGCTTTCTTT. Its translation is CASSLARGEAFF.